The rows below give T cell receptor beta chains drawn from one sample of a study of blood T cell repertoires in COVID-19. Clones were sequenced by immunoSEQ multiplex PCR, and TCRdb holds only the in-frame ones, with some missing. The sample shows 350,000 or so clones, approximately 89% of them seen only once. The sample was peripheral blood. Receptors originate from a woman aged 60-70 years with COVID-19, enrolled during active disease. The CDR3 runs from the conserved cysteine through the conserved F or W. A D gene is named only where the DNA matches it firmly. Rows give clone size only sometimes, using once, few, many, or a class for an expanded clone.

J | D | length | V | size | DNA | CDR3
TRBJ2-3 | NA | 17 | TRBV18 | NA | TGTGCCAGCTCACCGCGGGCAGGCGGGACTAGCACAGATACGCAGTATTTT | CASSPRAGGTSTDTQYF
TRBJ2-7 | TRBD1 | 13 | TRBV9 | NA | TGTGCCAGCAGCGAGGGGGCTGGGAACGAGCAGTACTTC | CASSEGAGNEQYF
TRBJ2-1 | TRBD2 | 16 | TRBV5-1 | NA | TGCGCCAGCAGCTTGCGACTAGCGGGGGGGGAAGATGAGCAGTTCTTC | CASSLRLAGGEDEQFF
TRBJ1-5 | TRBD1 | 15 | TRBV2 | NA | TGTGCCAGCAGTGAAAGGACAGGGATTAATCAGCCCCAGCATTTT | CASSERTGINQPQHF
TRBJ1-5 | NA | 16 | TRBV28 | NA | TGTGCCAGCAGGGAAACAGGAAGCAGGTTCAATCAGCCCCAGCATTTT | CASRETGSRFNQPQHF
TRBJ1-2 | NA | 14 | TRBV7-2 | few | TGTGCCAGCAGCAAAGAACAGGGAGACTATGGCTACACCTTC | CASSKEQGDYGYTF
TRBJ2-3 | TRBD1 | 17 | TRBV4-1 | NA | TGCGCCAGCAGCCGAAGAGGGAGACAGGGAGGCACAGATACGCAGTATTTT | CASSRRGRQGGTDTQYF
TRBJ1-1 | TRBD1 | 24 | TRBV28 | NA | TGTGCCAGCTTATCCTGGGCCCCGGGACAGGGGTTCAGGGTCGGGGGTTTCGATTCCACTGAAGCTTTCTTT | CASLSWAPGQGFRVGGFDSTEAFF
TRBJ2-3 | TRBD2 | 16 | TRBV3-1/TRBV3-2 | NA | TGTGCCAGCAGCCAAGACGGGACTAGCGGGGGGCCTACGCAGTATTTT | CASSQDGTSGGPTQYF
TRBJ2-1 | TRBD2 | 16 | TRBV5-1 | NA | TGCGCCAGCAGCCAGACCCTAGCGGGGGGGCAGAATGAGCAGTTCTTC | CASSQTLAGGQNEQFF
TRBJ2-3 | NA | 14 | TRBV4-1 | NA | TGCGCCAGCAGCCAAGAGTGGGGACTTGATACGCAGTATTTT | CASSQEWGLDTQYF
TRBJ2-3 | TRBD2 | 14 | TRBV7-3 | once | TGTGCCAGCAGCTGGGGACTAGCGTCTGATACGCAGTATTTT | CASSWGLASDTQYF
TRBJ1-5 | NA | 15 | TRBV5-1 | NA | TGCGCCAGCAGCCCGGGGGGGGTTCCCTATCAGCCCCAGCATTTT | CASSPGGVPYQPQHF
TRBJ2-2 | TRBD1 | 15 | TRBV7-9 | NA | TGTGCCAGCAGTTCGGGACAGGGAGACACCGGGGAGCTGTTTTTT | CASSSGQGDTGELFF
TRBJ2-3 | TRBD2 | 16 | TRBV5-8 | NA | TGTGCCAGCAGCCCGGGACTAGCGGGGGGATGGGATACGCAGTATTTT | CASSPGLAGGWDTQYF
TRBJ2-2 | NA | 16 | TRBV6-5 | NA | TGTGCCAGCAGTTACTGGGGGGGGGCGGTCACCGGGGAGCTGTTTTTT | CASSYWGGAVTGELFF
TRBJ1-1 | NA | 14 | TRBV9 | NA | TGTGCCAGCAGCGTATTACAGGGTGGCACTGAAGCTTTCTTT | CASSVLQGGTEAFF
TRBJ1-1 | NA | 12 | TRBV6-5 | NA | TGTGCCAGCAGGAGGGGGAGCACTGAAGCTTTCTTT | CASRRGSTEAFF
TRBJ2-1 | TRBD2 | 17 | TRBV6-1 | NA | TGTGCCAGCAGTGTCGGTAGCGGGGGGTCCTTCTACAATGAGCAGTTCTTC | CASSVGSGGSFYNEQFF
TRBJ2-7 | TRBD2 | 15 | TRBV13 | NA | TGTGCCAGCAGCTTGACCAGCGGGGGGAAAGACGAGCAGTACTTC | CASSLTSGGKDEQYF
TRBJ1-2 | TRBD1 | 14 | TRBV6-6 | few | TGTGCCAGCCGAGAACAGGGGGAACGGGAAGGCTACACCTTC | CASREQGEREGYTF
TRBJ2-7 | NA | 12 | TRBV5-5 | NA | TGTGCCAGTAGTCAGGGGGGTCACGAGCAGTACTTC | CASSQGGHEQYF
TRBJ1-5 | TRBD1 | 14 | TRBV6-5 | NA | TGTGCCAGCAGCAGGGGGCGCAACAATCAGCCCCAGCATTTT | CASSRGRNNQPQHF
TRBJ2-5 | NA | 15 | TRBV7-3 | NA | TGTGCCAGCAGCCTGCGACCCGGGGGAAGAGAGACCCAGTACTTC | CASSLRPGGRETQYF
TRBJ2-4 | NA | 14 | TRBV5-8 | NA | TGTGCCAGCAGCCTCGGGAGCCTTAGGAACATTCAGTACTTC | CASSLGSLRNIQYF
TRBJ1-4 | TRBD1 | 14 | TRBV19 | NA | TGTGCCAGTACTCCGGACAGGGAAGGTGAAAAACTGTTTTTT | CASTPDREGEKLFF
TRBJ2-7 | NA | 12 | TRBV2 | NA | TGTGCCAGCAGGGCAGACAGCTACGAGCAGTACTTC | CASRADSYEQYF
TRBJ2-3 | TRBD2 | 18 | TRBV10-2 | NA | TGCGCCAGCAGTGAGTCCCTGACTAGCGGGGGGCACACAGATACGCAGTATTTT | CASSESLTSGGHTDTQYF
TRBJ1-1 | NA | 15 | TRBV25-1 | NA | TGTGCCAGCAGTGAATACGGCATCTCTGGGGGGGAAGCTTTCTTT | CASSEYGISGGEAFF
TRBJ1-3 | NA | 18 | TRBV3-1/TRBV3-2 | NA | TGTGCCAGCAGCCGGAGAAGGGGCACACGGCTCTCTGGAAACACCATATATTTT | CASSRRRGTRLSGNTIYF
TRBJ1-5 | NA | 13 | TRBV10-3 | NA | TGTGCCATCAGTGGGACAGTAAATCAGCCCCAGCATTTT | CAISGTVNQPQHF
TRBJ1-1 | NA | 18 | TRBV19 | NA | TGTGCCAGTAGTGCGACGACACAGGGTGGGGGACCGAGATCTGAAGCTTTCTTT | CASSATTQGGGPRSEAFF
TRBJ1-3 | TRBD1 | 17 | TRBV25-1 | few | TGTGCCAGCAGTGCGATGACAGGGGGCTACTCTGGAAACACCATATATTTT | CASSAMTGGYSGNTIYF
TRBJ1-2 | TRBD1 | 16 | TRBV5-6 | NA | TGTGCCAGCAGTCAGATCGGGACAGAGGATAACTATGGCTACACCTTC | CASSQIGTEDNYGYTF
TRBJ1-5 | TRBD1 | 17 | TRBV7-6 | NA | TGTGCCAGCAGCTTATGGTCCGGGACAGGGTGGGATCAGCCCCAGCATTTT | CASSLWSGTGWDQPQHF
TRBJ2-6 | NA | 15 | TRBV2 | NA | TGTGCCAGCACCCCCAGGATCTCTGGGGCCAACGTCCTGACTTTC | CASTPRISGANVLTF
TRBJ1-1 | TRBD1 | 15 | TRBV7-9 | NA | TGTGCCAGCAGCCCAGGGACAGTACCGAACACTGAAGCTTTCTTT | CASSPGTVPNTEAFF
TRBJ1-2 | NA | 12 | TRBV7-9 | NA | TGTGCCAGCAGCACAGAGATCTATGGCTACACCTTC | CASSTEIYGYTF
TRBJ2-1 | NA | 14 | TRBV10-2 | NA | TGCGCCAGCCGGCCGTCGGGGGCCTACAATGAGCAGTTCTTC | CASRPSGAYNEQFF
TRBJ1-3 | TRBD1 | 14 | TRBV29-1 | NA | TGCAGCGTTCGGGACAGGGCCTCTGGAAACACCATATATTTT | CSVRDRASGNTIYF
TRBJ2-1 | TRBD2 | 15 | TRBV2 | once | TGTGCCAGCAGTGGGAACGGGGGGGCTTACAATGAGCAGTTCTTC | CASSGNGGAYNEQFF
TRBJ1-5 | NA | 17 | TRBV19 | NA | TGTGCCAGTAGTATAGGCCAGGGGAGGGTTAGCAATCAGCCCCAGCATTTT | CASSIGQGRVSNQPQHF
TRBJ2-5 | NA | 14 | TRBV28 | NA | TGTGCCAGCAGTTTTAGGCGGTTCCAAGAGACCCAGTACTTC | CASSFRRFQETQYF
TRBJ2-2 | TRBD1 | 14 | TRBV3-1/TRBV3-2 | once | TGTGCCAGCAGCCAACAGGGGGCGCCCGGGGAGCTGTTTTTT | CASSQQGAPGELFF
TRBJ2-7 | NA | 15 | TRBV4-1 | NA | TGCGCCAGCAGCCAAGGAGAAGGGGCGATTTACGAGCAGTACTTC | CASSQGEGAIYEQYF
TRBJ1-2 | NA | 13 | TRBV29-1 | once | TGCAGCGCCGTCCTTGGGGGGGCGAAGGGCTACACCTTC | CSAVLGGAKGYTF
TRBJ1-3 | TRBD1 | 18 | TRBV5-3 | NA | TGTGCCAGAAGCTTGGCGGGACAGGGGTTTACTGGGGGAAACACCATATATTTT | CARSLAGQGFTGGNTIYF
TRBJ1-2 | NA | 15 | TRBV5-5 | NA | TGTGCCAGCAGCGCGGACGGAGGGGCTAACTATGGCTACACCTTC | CASSADGGANYGYTF
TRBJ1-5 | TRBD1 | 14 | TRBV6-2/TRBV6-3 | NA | TGTGCCAGCAGTAAGACAGGGGGCAACCAGCCCCAGCATTTT | CASSKTGGNQPQHF
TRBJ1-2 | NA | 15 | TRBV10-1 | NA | TGCGCCAGCACCCGGGACATCCCGGGGTGGTATGGCTACACCTTC | CASTRDIPGWYGYTF
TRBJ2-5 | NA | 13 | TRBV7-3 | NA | TGTGCCAGCAGCTTACCCGGGGAAGAGACCCAGTACTTC | CASSLPGEETQYF
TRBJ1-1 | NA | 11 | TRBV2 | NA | TGTGCCAGCAGCCACGGGTCTGAAGCTTTCTTT | CASSHGSEAFF
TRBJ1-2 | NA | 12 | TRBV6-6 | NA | TGTGCCAGCAGCGAACCGGGCTATGGCTACACCTTC | CASSEPGYGYTF